This entry lists 5 T cell receptor beta chains sequenced from one sample in a study of T cell changes during pregnancy in multiple sclerosis. Only in-frame clones appear in the TCRdb table, and some are missing; sequencing was by immunoSEQ multiplex PCR. Among about 36,000 clones listed, 90% to 95% were seen once. The sample consisted of CD4+ T cells from peripheral blood mononuclear cells, taken in the second trimester of pregnancy. The receptors originated from a female donor in good health, enrolled as a control in a pregnancy study.

This chain joins TRBV14 and TRBJ2-3, with D possibly TRBD2 on 5 matching bases. Looked up from germline, CDR1 is SGHDN and CDR2 is FVKESK. The CDR3 runs to 14 residues. Between the trimmed V and J ends, which lost 0 bases and 5 bases, there was a span of 9 bases. As DNA, the CDR3 is TGTGCCAGCAGCCAAGATATAAGCGGAGATACGCAGTATTTT. This gives the protein CASSQDISGDTQYF.

The rearrangement joins TRBV6-1 to TRBJ2-2; perhaps TRBD1 as D (6 bases). In germline, CDR1 is MNHNS, CDR2 SASEGT. The CDR3 loop spans 13 amino acids. Trimming removed 6 bases at V and 1 base at J, with 6 bases between. This CDR3 reads CASRQGNTGELFF. Here the CDR3 DNA reads TGTGCCAGCAGACAGGGGAACACCGGGGAGCTGTTTTTT.

The chain has TRBV29-1 and TRBJ2-1, with TRBD2 matching 14 bases. V was clipped by 8 bases and J by 9 bases; unmatched bases: 9. The CDR3 covers 14 residues. Germline values: CDR1 SQVTM, CDR2 ANQGSEA. The CDR3 loop reads CSFPGLAGGSEQFF. The CDR3 nucleotides read TGCAGCTTTCCTGGACTAGCGGGAGGTAGTGAGCAGTTCTTC.

V and J are TRBV5-1 and TRBJ1-1; D is uncertain. Trimming removed 4 bases at V and 3 bases at J, with 10 bases between. This CDR3 spans 13 amino acids. From germline, CDR1 is SGHRS and CDR2 YFSETQ. This CDR3 reads CASSPGVDTEAFF. CDR3 coding DNA: TGCGCCAGCAGCCCTGGAGTAGACACTGAAGCTTTCTTT.

The rearrangement joins TRBV6-1 to TRBJ2-7; D call uncertain. Germline CDR1 and CDR2: MNHNS and SASEGT. The CDR3 is 13 amino acids. Trimming pared 7 bases from V and 0 bases from J, leaving 10 bases between. The CDR3 sequence is CASTTLSSYEQYF. The CDR3 nucleotides read TGTGCCAGCACGACACTTAGCTCCTACGAGCAGTACTTC.